Listed below are T cell receptor beta chains from one sample, sequenced in a study of blood T cell repertoires in COVID-19. Measured with immunoSEQ multiplex PCR; TCRdb has only the in-frame clones, and not every one. The sample lists about 180,000 clones, about four fifths seen once, with about 10% in the top ten. Sequencing was done on a sample of peripheral blood. All receptors come from a woman older than 75 with active or convalescent COVID-19. Both conserved end residues are part of each CDR3. The D gene is left open where the match is weak. Clone size appears in some rows only: once, few, many, or a class for an expanded clone.

D gene: TRBD2; clone size: NA; J gene: TRBJ2-2; V gene: TRBV5-1; CDR3 protein: CASSSRLAGTGELFF; CDR3 DNA: TGCGCCAGCAGCTCGCGACTAGCGGGCACCGGGGAGCTGTTTTTT
D gene: NA; clone size: NA; J gene: TRBJ2-1; V gene: TRBV25-1; CDR3 protein: CASSEPQGEQFF; CDR3 DNA: TGTGCCAGCAGTGAACCCCAGGGAGAGCAGTTCTTC
D gene: TRBD1; clone size: once; J gene: TRBJ1-1; V gene: TRBV5-1; CDR3 protein: CASRQGRVNTEAFF; CDR3 DNA: TGCGCCAGCAGACAGGGGCGGGTGAACACTGAAGCTTTCTTT
D gene: NA; clone size: NA; J gene: TRBJ1-1; V gene: TRBV27; CDR3 protein: CASSLIRTEEAFF; CDR3 DNA: TGTGCCAGCAGTTTAATACGGACGGAGGAGGCTTTCTTT
D gene: NA; clone size: NA; J gene: TRBJ2-5; V gene: TRBV5-1; CDR3 protein: CASSLEPGGQETQYF; CDR3 DNA: TGCGCCAGCAGCTTGGAACCAGGGGGGCAAGAGACCCAGTACTTC
D gene: NA; clone size: NA; J gene: TRBJ2-5; V gene: TRBV6-6; CDR3 protein: CASSYSAPPSETQYF; CDR3 DNA: TGTGCCAGCAGTTACTCGGCACCCCCTTCTGAGACCCAGTACTTC
D gene: NA; clone size: NA; J gene: TRBJ1-1; V gene: TRBV19; CDR3 protein: CASSIPHRRMNTEAFF; CDR3 DNA: TGTGCCAGTAGTATACCGCACAGAAGGATGAACACTGAAGCTTTCTTT
D gene: NA; clone size: NA; J gene: TRBJ1-1; V gene: TRBV6-1; CDR3 protein: CASSELGTLNTEAFF; CDR3 DNA: TGTGCCAGCAGTGAACTCGGGACACTAAACACTGAAGCTTTCTTT
D gene: TRBD1; clone size: NA; J gene: TRBJ1-1; V gene: TRBV5-1; CDR3 protein: CASSLPGQGMSGAFF; CDR3 DNA: TGCGCCAGCAGCTTACCGGGACAGGGTATGTCGGGAGCTTTCTTT
D gene: TRBD2; clone size: NA; J gene: TRBJ2-1; V gene: TRBV9; CDR3 protein: CASTRLAGEDNEQFF; CDR3 DNA: TGTGCCAGCACCCGACTAGCGGGAGAGGACAATGAGCAGTTCTTC
D gene: TRBD1; clone size: NA; J gene: TRBJ2-7; V gene: TRBV5-1; CDR3 protein: CASSRTGLYEQYF; CDR3 DNA: TGCGCCAGCAGCCGGACAGGGCTCTACGAGCAGTACTTC
D gene: NA; clone size: NA; J gene: TRBJ1-4; V gene: TRBV27; CDR3 protein: CASSLQVNEKLFF; CDR3 DNA: TGTGCCAGCAGTTTACAGGTTAATGAAAAACTGTTTTTT
D gene: NA; clone size: NA; J gene: TRBJ2-3; V gene: TRBV5-1; CDR3 protein: CASSLGANGFTDTQYF; CDR3 DNA: TGCGCCAGCAGCCTGGGGGCTAACGGTTTTACAGATACGCAGTATTTT
D gene: NA; clone size: NA; J gene: TRBJ1-1; V gene: TRBV5-4; CDR3 protein: CASSLAGAQGEAFF; CDR3 DNA: TGTGCCAGCAGCTTGGCAGGGGCCCAAGGGGAAGCTTTCTTT
D gene: TRBD1; clone size: NA; J gene: TRBJ2-7; V gene: TRBV18; CDR3 protein: CASSPGQGQYEQYF; CDR3 DNA: TGTGCCAGCTCACCGGGACAGGGACAGTACGAGCAGTACTTC
D gene: TRBD2; clone size: NA; J gene: TRBJ2-4; V gene: TRBV11-1; CDR3 protein: CASSSTSVGNIQYF; CDR3 DNA: TGTGCCAGCAGCTCGACTAGCGTCGGAAACATTCAGTACTTC
D gene: TRBD1; clone size: NA; J gene: TRBJ1-5; V gene: TRBV19; CDR3 protein: CASSIRQGAWQPQHF; CDR3 DNA: TGTGCCAGTAGTATCCGACAGGGGGCCTGGCAGCCCCAGCATTTT
D gene: NA; clone size: NA; J gene: TRBJ1-1; V gene: TRBV19; CDR3 protein: CASSLSTDPNTEAFF; CDR3 DNA: TGTGCCAGCTCACTATCTACCGACCCCAACACTGAAGCTTTCTTT
D gene: TRBD1; clone size: NA; J gene: TRBJ1-1; V gene: TRBV5-1; CDR3 protein: CASHYGQAMNTEAFF; CDR3 DNA: TGCGCCAGCCATTACGGACAGGCGATGAACACTGAAGCTTTCTTT
D gene: NA; clone size: NA; J gene: TRBJ2-7; V gene: TRBV30; CDR3 protein: CAWNEGDTIYEQYF; CDR3 DNA: TGTGCCTGGAATGAGGGAGACACAATCTACGAGCAGTACTTC
D gene: NA; clone size: few; J gene: TRBJ2-2; V gene: TRBV9; CDR3 protein: CASSVETAGTGELFF; CDR3 DNA: TGTGCCAGCAGCGTAGAAACAGCCGGCACCGGGGAGCTGTTTTTT
D gene: NA; clone size: NA; J gene: TRBJ1-5; V gene: TRBV7-3; CDR3 protein: CASSQPLEPQHF; CDR3 DNA: TGTGCCAGCAGTCAGCCCCTAGAGCCCCAGCATTTT
D gene: NA; clone size: few; J gene: TRBJ2-7; V gene: TRBV7-9; CDR3 protein: CASSLQGGYEQYF; CDR3 DNA: TGTGCCAGCAGCCTGCAGGGGGGCTACGAGCAGTACTTC
D gene: NA; clone size: NA; J gene: TRBJ1-1; V gene: TRBV6-5; CDR3 protein: CASSYSMGTRRTEAFF; CDR3 DNA: TGTGCCAGCAGTTACTCGATGGGAACGAGGAGGACTGAAGCTTTCTTT
D gene: NA; clone size: NA; J gene: TRBJ2-5; V gene: TRBV2; CDR3 protein: CASSPGQSERETQYF; CDR3 DNA: TGTGCCAGCAGTCCTGGACAGTCCGAGAGGGAGACCCAGTACTTC
D gene: NA; clone size: NA; J gene: TRBJ2-1; V gene: TRBV28; CDR3 protein: CASSPLGLAAYNEQFF; CDR3 DNA: TGTGCCAGCAGTCCTTTGGGGTTAGCGGCTTACAATGAGCAGTTCTTC
D gene: TRBD2; clone size: NA; J gene: TRBJ2-3; V gene: TRBV9; CDR3 protein: CASSEGLAGVPLLDTQYF; CDR3 DNA: TGTGCCAGCAGCGAAGGACTAGCGGGAGTTCCCCTCCTGGATACGCAGTATTTT
D gene: NA; clone size: NA; J gene: TRBJ1-6; V gene: TRBV7-9; CDR3 protein: CAGAGRSSPLHF; CDR3 DNA: TGTGCCGGTGCAGGGCGGTCTTCACCCCTCCACTTT
D gene: NA; clone size: NA; J gene: TRBJ2-7; V gene: TRBV2; CDR3 protein: CASTQGSNEQYF; CDR3 DNA: TGTGCCAGCACACAGGGATCTAACGAGCAGTACTTC
D gene: TRBD2; clone size: NA; J gene: TRBJ2-3; V gene: TRBV19; CDR3 protein: CASSLTRGEQADTQYF; CDR3 DNA: TGTGCCAGTAGCCTCACACGGGGGGAACAGGCAGATACGCAGTATTTT
D gene: NA; clone size: NA; J gene: TRBJ1-2; V gene: TRBV25-1; CDR3 protein: CASSEGGNYGYTF; CDR3 DNA: TGTGCCAGCAGTGAGGGCGGGAACTATGGCTACACCTTC
D gene: TRBD1; clone size: NA; J gene: TRBJ2-2; V gene: TRBV7-9; CDR3 protein: CASSDYRGTGELFF; CDR3 DNA: TGTGCCAGCAGCGACTACAGGGGGACCGGGGAGCTGTTTTTT
D gene: TRBD1; clone size: NA; J gene: TRBJ2-1; V gene: TRBV19; CDR3 protein: CASSLEDRVSYNEQFF; CDR3 DNA: TGTGCCAGTAGTTTAGAAGACAGGGTCTCCTACAATGAGCAGTTCTTC
D gene: TRBD1; clone size: NA; J gene: TRBJ1-2; V gene: TRBV10-2; CDR3 protein: CASSESGQGYGYTF; CDR3 DNA: TGCGCCAGCAGTGAGTCGGGACAGGGCTATGGCTACACCTTC